This T cell receptor beta chain was recorded in a study of beta chain features in type 1 diabetes. Across the study: All samples combined gave under 110,000,000 sorted cells for examination. General observations from the study: Type 1 diabetes patients had TCRB CDR3s that were shorter (moderately but significantly so) in all four CD4+ subsets.

Expressed TCRB transcripts got sequenced, as all isolated RNA was reverse transcribed. Sequencing was performed with immunoSEQ multiplex PCR; in TCRdb, only in-frame clones are kept and a portion is missing. Here the sample spans a few hundred thousand clones, approximately 25% being singletons. This clone was detected only a few times. Its antigen is still unknown. The sample carries other DNA sequences with the same CDR3. The source is a woman younger than 45 with type 1 diabetes. The sequenced sample consisted of naive CD4+ T cells from blood.

The CDR3 here is CAWSGTVDQPQHF. The CDR3 nucleotides are TGTGCCTGGAGTGGTACAGTTGATCAGCCCCAGCATTTT. This sequence joins TRBV30 and TRBJ1-5; D call uncertain. The V gene lost 1 base and the J gene lost 5 bases, with 9 bases spanning the gap. CDR1 is GTSNPN, CDR2 SVGIG, per germline (reference sequence). This CDR3 comprises 13 residues.